The 23 T cell receptor beta chains reported below all come from one sample, sequenced in a study of PD-1 blockade in classical Hodgkin lymphoma (dated by TCRdb to 2020 to 2021). The time point label, read with the paper, signifies: newly diagnosed, previously untreated cHL patient sample. Magnetic negative selection with a Miltenyi CD4+ T cell isolation kit was used to purify CD4+ T cells from thawed PBMCs. Library creation used the immunoSEQ multiplex PCR assay. The immuneACCESS repertoire file appears here via TCRdb, limited to in-frame rearrangements. These files lack a portion of the clones; in checked studies, under half of the deficit traces to unresolved V genes, and the cause of the others is not known. The sample table contains some 21,000 clones; only one count was recorded for around 81% of them. The top ten hold less than 1.5% of the sample. Sequences were obtained from CD4+ T cells from blood. The receptors derive from a human donor with classical Hodgkin lymphoma.

J is TRBJ2-6 and V is TRBV10-2; tentative D call: TRBD1 (6 bases). CDR1 and CDR2 (germline): WSHSY, SAAADI. The CDR3 consists of 18 residues. Trimming cost V 6 bases and J 0 bases, with 18 bases left between them. Written as DNA, the CDR3 is TGCGCCAGCAGGACGACAGGCCTCGGGCTCTCTGGGGCCAACGTCCTGACTTTC. It translates to CASRTTGLGLSGANVLTF.

J is TRBJ2-5 and V is TRBV19; D may be TRBD1 (6 bases). The end of the DNA fits TRBJ2-7 better, so the J call may be wrong. CDR3 length: 13 residues. Germline lookup yields CDR1 LNHDA and CDR2 SQIVND (reference sequence). In nucleotides, the CDR3 is TGTGCCAGTAGTTTGGGGGACACCTACGAGCAGTACTTC. This translates into CASSLGDTYEQYF.

This clone was seen a handful of times. The V and J genes are TRBV7-9 and TRBJ1-5; maybe TRBD1 (5 bases). Per germline, CDR1 SEHNR and CDR2 FQNEAQ (reference sequence). This CDR3 is 17 amino acids long. The V end was cut by 5 bases, the J end by 1 base, with 18 bases between. For the CDR3, the DNA is TGTGCCAGCAGCCCCTGGGGCTCCGGGACGAGCAATCAGCCCCAGCATTTT. Its translation: CASSPWGSGTSNQPQHF. The complete variable domain, with remaining parts taken from reference TRBV7-9 and TRBJ1-5, reads DTGVSQNPRHKITKRGQNVTFRCDPISEHNRLYWYRQTLGQGPEFLTYFQNEAQLEKSRLLSDRFSAERPKGSFSTLEIQRTEQGDSAMYLCASSPWGSGTSNQPQHFGDGTRLSIL.

The V and J genes are TRBV7-9 and TRBJ2-7; possible D gene TRBD1, 6 bases. This CDR3 comprises 13 residues. In germline, CDR1 is SEHNR, CDR2 FQNEAQ (reference sequence). V dropped 5 bases and J dropped 3 bases, with 11 bases sitting between them. The CDR3 protein is CASSEGQYYEQYF. The DNA for the CDR3 is TGTGCCAGCAGCGAAGGACAGTACTACGAGCAGTACTTC.

This sequence joins TRBV19 and TRBJ1-2; TRBD1 is a possible D gene (5 bases). Germline-derived CDR1 and CDR2 are LNHDA and SQIVND (reference sequence). The CDR3 is made up of 15 amino acids. Trimming removed 6 bases at V and 3 bases at J, with 17 bases between. The CDR3 DNA sequence: TGTGCCAGTAGCCGCGAGGGGAGGGCCCACTATGGCTACACCTTC. Amino acids: CASSREGRAHYGYTF.

The chain carries TRBV7-8 and TRBJ2-5; possibly TRBD1 or TRBD2 for D (5 bases each). CDR1 and CDR2 (germline): SGHVS, FQNEAQ. The CDR3 consists of 15 residues. V shed 6 bases and J shed 5 bases, with 19 bases lying between them. In DNA, the CDR3 is TGTGCCAGCAGGGCCCCGGGACCCAATCGGGAGACCCAGTACTTC. Its translation: CASRAPGPNRETQYF.

V usage is TRBV5-5 and J usage is TRBJ1-4, with TRBD1 matching 8 bases. J lost 2 bases, V lost 4 bases, and 4 bases had no gene match. Germline V gene data show CDR1 as SGHKS and CDR2 as YYEKEE (reference sequence). This CDR3 region has 15 residues. CDR3 residues: CASSLRQGTNEKLFF. The CDR3 nucleotides are TGTGCCAGCAGCCTACGACAGGGGACTAATGAAAAACTGTTTTTT.

This clone was counted between two and nine times. V gene TRBV4-1 combines with J gene TRBJ2-7; no firm D call. V lost 0 bases, J lost 3 bases, and 6 bases lay in between. CDR1 is MGHRA, CDR2 YSYEKL, per germline. This CDR3 comprises 13 residues. The CDR3 sequence is CASSQDLSYEQYF. CDR3 nucleotides: TGCGCCAGCAGCCAAGATCTTAGCTACGAGCAGTACTTC.

A few counts support this clone. This chain uses TRBV29-1 with TRBJ2-5, with 7 bases identical to TRBD1. Germline CDR1 is SQVTM and CDR2 is ANQGSEA. The CDR3 sequence is 13 residues long. V shed 6 bases and J 5 bases; nucleotides not matched to a gene: 9. The CDR3 DNA follows: TGCAGCGTCCGAGGGGGCTTCGGGGAGACCCAGTACTTC. Translated, it gives CSVRGGFGETQYF. The whole variable domain, remainder taken from reference TRBV29-1 and TRBJ2-5, is SAVISQKPSRDICQRGTSLTIQCQVDSQVTMMFWYRQQPGQSLTLIATANQGSEATYESGFVIDKFPISRPNLTFSTLTVSNMSPEDSSIYLCSVRGGFGETQYFGPGTRLLVL.

This clone has a single count. The chain uses TRBV18 and TRBJ2-5, with D maybe TRBD1 (6 bases). CDR3 size: 16 residues. V was pared by 5 bases and J by 2 bases, with 18 bases between. The germline CDR1 and CDR2 sequences are KGHSH and LQKENI. CDR3 region: CASSRQAGTFQETQYF. The CDR3 region has the DNA TGTGCCAGCTCAAGACAAGCCGGGACATTTCAAGAGACCCAGTACTTC.

The chain employs TRBV6-1 and TRBJ2-3; D remains unclear. The CDR3 spans 12 residues. CDR1 and CDR2 from the germline V gene are MNHNS and SASEGT. V was shortened by 7 bases and J by 5 bases, with 10 bases between the two germline ends. CDR3 coding DNA: TGTGCCAGCACCAGACAAGAAGATACGCAGTATTTT. Translating gives CASTRQEDTQYF.

This clone was detected only a few times. The J gene is TRBJ2-3, the V gene TRBV7-8; 7 bases are a match to TRBD2. The CDR3 runs to 13 residues. The V and J ends lost 5 bases and 5 bases, in that order; junction bases with no gene match: 4. CDR1 is SGHVS, CDR2 FQNEAQ, per germline. The CDR3 nucleotides read TGTGCCAGCAGCCATCGGGAGGTAGATACGCAGTATTTT. Its protein product is CASSHREVDTQYF.

This chain joins TRBV4-1 and TRBJ1-3, with no clear D. Trimming removed 2 bases at V and 4 bases at J, with 9 bases between. CDR1 MGHRA and CDR2 YSYEKL come from the germline V gene. CDR3 length equals 14 residues. The CDR3 DNA sequence: TGCGCCAGCAGCCAACAGGCAGACGGAAACACCATATATTTT. Translating gives CASSQQADGNTIYF.

The V call is TRBV5-4, the J call TRBJ2-7; 10 positions match TRBD2. This CDR3 spans 14 amino acids. V dropped 4 bases and J dropped 4; count of bases not matched to a gene: 5. The germline gives CDR1 SGHNT, CDR2 YYREEE (reference sequence). The CDR3 loop is CASSQPGLAYEQYF. Written as DNA, the CDR3 is TGTGCCAGCAGCCAGCCGGGACTAGCGTACGAGCAGTACTTC.

The chain employs TRBV9 and TRBJ2-3; tentative D call: TRBD1 (6 bases). V was pared by 2 bases and J by 4 bases, with 14 bases between. This CDR3 is 15 amino acids long. Germline V gene sequence: CDR1 SGDLS, CDR2 YYNGEE. This CDR3 reads CASSVAGVSPDTQYF. The CDR3 DNA is TGTGCCAGCAGCGTCGCAGGGGTGAGCCCAGATACGCAGTATTTT.

The chain is built from TRBV9 and TRBJ2-4; the D gene is possibly TRBD1 (6 bases). With 0 bases removed from V and 2 bases from J, the gap between germline ends came to 6 bases. The CDR3 runs 14 residues. From germline, CDR1 is SGDLS and CDR2 YYNGEE. The CDR3 loop reads CASSVGGPKNIQYF. The CDR3 DNA sequence: TGTGCCAGCAGCGTAGGGGGGCCCAAAAACATTCAGTACTTC.

The rearrangement links TRBV7-2 to TRBJ1-2; 8 bases are shared with TRBD1. Germline V lookup: CDR1 SGHTA, CDR2 FQGNSA. V shed 2 bases, J shed 2 bases, and the junction held 13 bases outside the gene matches. The CDR3 runs 18 residues. The CDR3 nucleotides are TGTGCCAGCAGCTTACGGGGGCAGGGGGCCCTTCTCAACTATGGCTACACCTTC. Its protein is CASSLRGQGALLNYGYTF.

CDR3 protein: CASSHLPYQETQYF. The CDR3 region has the DNA TGTGCCAGCAGCCACCTCCCGTACCAAGAGACCCAGTACTTC. This rearrangement joins TRBV7-2 to TRBJ2-5, with no clear D. Deletions cut 5 bases from V and 0 bases from J, with 10 bases between. The germline gives CDR1 SGHTA, CDR2 FQGNSA. This CDR3 has 14 amino acids.

CDR3 region: CASSQTGLQGVSNQPQHF. The CDR3 DNA reads as TGTGCCAGCAGCCAAACGGGGCTACAGGGGGTTAGCAATCAGCCCCAGCATTTT. This chain uses TRBV7-9 with TRBJ1-5, with 8 bases matching TRBD1. Germline V gene lookup returns CDR1 SEHNR and CDR2 FQNEAQ (reference sequence). Germline trimming cut 5 bases from V and 0 bases from J; bases unmatched to any gene: 12. The CDR3 is made up of 18 amino acids.

This clone was counted a single time. The chain joins TRBV6-1 to TRBJ1-5; D gene unclear. CDR3 length equals 15 residues. Germline CDR1 MNHNS, CDR2 SASEGT. V was trimmed by 4 bases and J by 0 bases, leaving 10 bases between them. As DNA, the CDR3 is TGTGCCAGCAGTGCTCGTACCGATAGCAATCAGCCCCAGCATTTT. This codes for CASSARTDSNQPQHF.

The V call is TRBV6-5, the J call TRBJ2-2; no firm D call. Trimming took off 7 bases at V and 6 bases at J, with 9 bases between the two ends. The CDR3 runs 12 residues. The germline V gene encodes CDR1 MNHEY and CDR2 SVGAGI. Here the CDR3 reads CASTQPPGELFF. In DNA, the CDR3 is TGTGCCAGCACCCAACCCCCCGGGGAGCTGTTTTTT.

The chain links TRBV5-1 to TRBJ2-5, with TRBD2 matching 8 bases. CDR1 and CDR2 (germline): SGHRS, YFSETQ. The CDR3 is 16 residues long. J was trimmed by 7 bases and V by 0 bases; bases with no gene match: 11. CDR3 in amino acids: CASSLDLAGSGGTQYF. Written as DNA, the CDR3 is TGCGCCAGCAGCTTGGACCTAGCGGGTTCCGGTGGGACCCAGTACTTC.

This clone appeared once. The chain is built from TRBV6-4 and TRBJ2-1; TRBD2 matches 7 bases. Trimming removed 2 bases from V and 4 bases from J; junction bases left unmatched: 17. Germline CDR1 reads MRHNA; CDR2 reads SNTAGT. CDR3 length: 19 residues. The CDR3 nucleotides are TGTGCCAGCAGTGACGTGGCGGGAGCATCTCTCTTTGGTTACAATGAGCAGTTCTTC. Its protein is CASSDVAGASLFGYNEQFF.